A selection of T cell receptor beta chains follows, all from one sample in a study of blood T cell repertoires in COVID-19. The data were produced by immunoSEQ multiplex PCR, yet TCRdb's version contains in-frame clones alone and is incomplete. Among 250,000 to 350,000 clones, around 85% were seen once, and the ten largest hold 2.1%. The sequencing input was peripheral blood. The receptors derive from a woman in her twenties or thirties who had recovered from COVID-19. The CDR3 runs from the conserved cysteine through the conserved F or W. A D gene is named only where the DNA matches it firmly. Some rows mark clone size as missing; the rest say once, few, many or name a class of expanded clone.

V gene	J gene	clone size	D gene	CDR3 protein	CDR3 DNA
TRBV13	TRBJ2-3	once	TRBD2	CASSLRGGFGTDTQYF	TGTGCCAGCAGTTTACGGGGGGGATTTGGCACAGATACGCAGTATTTT
TRBV5-5	TRBJ1-3	-	-	CASRRDIGNTIYF	TGTGCCAGTCGACGGGACATCGGAAACACCATATATTTT
TRBV4-2	TRBJ2-5	once	-	CASSQDQRAEYQETQYF	TGTGCCAGCAGCCAAGATCAGCGAGCGGAGTACCAAGAGACCCAGTACTTC
TRBV29-1	TRBJ1-1	-	-	CSVDEGDTEAFF	TGCAGCGTTGATGAGGGGGACACTGAAGCTTTCTTT
TRBV28	TRBJ2-6	-	-	CASSSTSSSAPFPSGANVLTF	TGTGCCAGCAGTTCCACCTCCTCTAGCGCGCCCTTCCCCTCTGGGGCCAACGTCCTGACTTTC
TRBV7-9	TRBJ2-5	-	TRBD1	CASSLEAGQGAGETQYF	TGTGCCAGCAGCTTAGAAGCCGGACAGGGGGCGGGTGAGACCCAGTACTTC
TRBV7-9	TRBJ1-4	few	TRBD1	CASSFGQVSTNEKLFF	TGTGCCAGCAGCTTCGGACAGGTGTCAACTAATGAAAAACTGTTTTTT
TRBV4-2	TRBJ1-4	-	-	CASSQVGGEEKLFF	TGTGCCAGCAGCCAAGTAGGGGGGGAGGAAAAACTGTTTTTT
TRBV27	TRBJ1-1	-	-	CASSFTSGQIEAFF	TGTGCCAGCAGTTTCACTTCTGGACAGATTGAAGCTTTCTTT
TRBV10-2	TRBJ2-1	-	TRBD2	CASSESRGGSYNEQFF	TGCGCCAGCAGTGAGTCGCGGGGGGGCTCCTACAATGAGCAGTTCTTC
TRBV7-7	TRBJ2-3	-	-	CASSLLAGTDTQYF	TGTGCTAGCAGCTTACTGGCAGGGACAGATACGCAGTATTTT
TRBV10-3	TRBJ2-1	-	TRBD2	CAISGLAGGRGFNEQFF	TGTGCCATCAGTGGACTAGCGGGAGGCCGGGGGTTCAATGAGCAGTTCTTC
TRBV3-1/TRBV3-2	TRBJ1-6	once	-	CASSQAQANNSPLHF	TGTGCCAGCAGCCAGGCCCAGGCTAATAATTCACCCCTCCACTTT
TRBV27	TRBJ2-2	-	-	CASSLDRDGELFF	TGTGCCAGCAGTTTAGATCGGGACGGGGAGCTGTTTTTT
TRBV4-3	TRBJ2-7	-	TRBD2	CASSQDVSGSINEQYF	TGCGCCAGCAGCCAAGACGTAAGCGGGAGTATCAACGAGCAGTACTTC
TRBV19	TRBJ2-1	-	TRBD2	CASSISTSAEQFF	TGTGCCAGTAGTATTTCGACTAGCGCAGAGCAGTTCTTC
TRBV28	TRBJ2-7	-	-	CASRPPGLISEQYF	TGTGCCAGCAGACCTCCGGGACTTATCAGTGAGCAGTACTTC
TRBV2	TRBJ2-5	once	-	CASSEGYLGLETQYF	TGTGCCAGCAGTGAAGGGTACTTAGGACTGGAGACCCAGTACTTC
TRBV19	TRBJ1-4	-	-	CASSQTGATNEKLFF	TGTGCCAGTAGTCAGACGGGAGCAACTAATGAAAAACTGTTTTTT
TRBV5-5	TRBJ2-4	-	-	CASTFRQGLAKNIQYF	TGTGCCAGCACCTTCCGGCAGGGGCTAGCCAAAAACATTCAGTACTTC
TRBV6-5	TRBJ1-5	-	-	CASSYDTYSNQPQHF	TGTGCCAGCAGCTATGACACATATAGCAATCAGCCCCAGCATTTT
TRBV7-2	TRBJ2-2	-	TRBD2	CASSLAGLATGELFF	TGTGCCAGCAGCTTAGCAGGACTAGCAACGGGGGAGCTGTTTTTT
TRBV6-2/TRBV6-3	TRBJ1-3	-	-	CASSYSTGGNTIYF	TGTGCCAGCAGTTACTCGACGGGTGGAAACACCATATATTTT
TRBV30	TRBJ1-3	-	-	CAWSTGLHSGNTIYF	TGTGCCTGGAGTACGGGACTGCACTCTGGAAACACCATATATTTT
TRBV9	TRBJ2-7	few	-	CASSVDGSLSYEQYF	TGTGCCAGCAGCGTAGACGGGAGTCTATCCTACGAGCAGTACTTC
TRBV20-1	TRBJ2-7	-	TRBD1	CSASVLSQGAYEQYF	TGCAGTGCTAGTGTTCTGTCCCAGGGGGCCTACGAGCAGTACTTC
TRBV5-4	TRBJ1-3	few	TRBD1	CASSRPGTGDSGNTIYF	TGTGCCAGCAGCCGCCCCGGGACAGGGGATTCCGGAAACACCATATATTTT
TRBV19	TRBJ1-2	-	TRBD1	CASSTGGDGYTF	TGTGCCAGTTCAACAGGGGGCGATGGCTACACCTTC
TRBV7-9	TRBJ2-5	-	-	CASSLGDRQTQTQYF	TGTGCCAGCAGCTTAGGGGATCGACAGACCCAGACCCAGTACTTC
TRBV5-4	TRBJ2-3	once	TRBD2	CASSFSGGGTDTQYF	TGTGCCAGCAGCTTTAGCGGGGGGGGCACAGATACGCAGTATTTT
TRBV27	TRBJ2-7	-	-	CASSFRGAYEQYF	TGTGCCAGCAGTTTTCGAGGCGCCTACGAGCAGTACTTC
TRBV19	TRBJ2-1	-	-	CASSMMWESYNEQFF	TGTGCCAGTAGTATGATGTGGGAGTCTTACAATGAGCAGTTCTTC
TRBV4-2	TRBJ2-6	-	-	CASSQGLEAAGANVLTF	TGTGCCAGCAGCCAAGGGCTTGAAGCGGCTGGGGCCAACGTCCTGACTTTC
TRBV6-2/TRBV6-3	TRBJ2-7	-	-	CASSYFLASTYEQYF	TGTGCCAGCAGTTACTTCCTAGCATCAACCTACGAGCAGTACTTC
TRBV3-1/TRBV3-2	TRBJ1-2	-	TRBD1	CASGHTGTGGSGYTF	TGTGCCAGCGGACATACCGGGACAGGGGGCTCTGGCTACACCTTC
TRBV6-5	TRBJ1-1	-	-	CASTFWNTEAFF	TGTGCCAGCACCTTCTGGAACACTGAAGCTTTCTTT
TRBV5-4	TRBJ2-1	-	TRBD2	CASSETSGGANEQFF	TGTGCCAGCAGCGAGACTAGCGGGGGGGCAAATGAGCAGTTCTTC
TRBV12-3/TRBV12-4	TRBJ1-2	-	-	CASSLGLLYGYTF	TGTGCCAGCAGTTTGGGACTCCTCTATGGCTACACCTTC
TRBV19	TRBJ1-5	few	-	CASSTQMNRAGQPQHF	TGTGCCAGTAGCACCCAGATGAACAGGGCTGGTCAGCCCCAGCATTTT
TRBV30	TRBJ1-5	-	TRBD1	CAWSAQGALNQPQHF	TGTGCCTGGAGTGCACAGGGGGCCCTCAATCAGCCCCAGCATTTT
TRBV7-9	TRBJ1-6	-	-	CASSPYGRNSPLHF	TGTGCCAGCAGCCCCTACGGGAGAAATTCACCCCTCCACTTT
TRBV10-1	TRBJ2-7	-	TRBD2	CASMAGGEYEQYF	TGCGCCAGCATGGCGGGGGGCGAATACGAGCAGTACTTC
TRBV7-2	TRBJ2-7	-	TRBD2	CASSFSGSWEQYF	TGTGCCAGCAGCTTTAGCGGGAGTTGGGAGCAGTACTTC
TRBV5-1	TRBJ2-1	-	-	CASSLYPGTYNEQFF	TGCGCCAGCAGCTTGTATCCGGGGACCTACAATGAGCAGTTCTTC
TRBV2	TRBJ2-7	-	TRBD1	CASRTGSSEQYF	TGTGCCAGCAGGACAGGGTCCAGCGAGCAGTACTTC
TRBV7-3	TRBJ2-5	once	-	CASSQGTRETQYF	TGTGCCAGCAGCCAGGGGACCCGAGAGACCCAGTACTTC
TRBV6-2/TRBV6-3	TRBJ1-5	once	-	CASSYDTGYNQPQHF	TGTGCCAGCAGTTATGATACAGGGTACAATCAGCCCCAGCATTTT
TRBV5-1	TRBJ2-7	-	TRBD1	CASSLGGTGGSYEQYF	TGCGCCAGCAGCTTGGGGGGTACAGGGGGAAGCTACGAGCAGTACTTC
TRBV6-4	TRBJ2-2	-	-	CASSDTNIAGELFF	TGTGCCAGCAGTGACACGAACATCGCCGGGGAGCTGTTTTTT
TRBV30	TRBJ1-2	few	-	CAWSFKRSGGYTF	TGTGCCTGGAGCTTCAAGCGTTCGGGAGGCTACACCTTC